This TCR beta chain was identified in a study of T cell clusters in autoimmune cytopenias. Multiplex touch-down PCR amplified TRB using TRB-A and TRB-B pools in one tube. TCRdb re-called the multiplex PCR reads; every CDR3 protein appears as one record, without DNA. The table lists approximately 6,000 distinct CDR3 sequences. Whole-study findings and limits: TRB repertoire shifts in secondary cytopenia and chronic lymphocytic leukemia mostly reflected lymphoma, not autoimmunity.

Roughly 40,000 genome equivalents of blood DNA were amplified for TRB. CDR3 length: 13 residues. The V gene's germline CDR1 is LNHNV and CDR2 YYDKDF (reference sequence). Judged by frequency, this clonotype is medium-sized (0.01 to 0.1%). The antigen is unknown. The chain recombines TRBV15 with TRBJ1-3. Sample: peripheral blood. This TCR came from a human donor with an autoimmune cytopenia or autoimmune hepatitis (not recorded which). CDR3 region: CATSRDKGGTIYF. The complete variable domain, with remaining parts taken from reference TRBV15 and TRBJ1-3, reads DAMVIQNPRYQVTQFGKPVTLSCSQTLNHNVMYWYQQKSSQAPKLLFHYYDKDFNNEADTPDNFQSRRPNTSFCFLDIRSPGLGDTAMYLCATSRDKGGTIYFGEGSWLTVV.